This TCR beta chain was recorded in a study of Graves' ophthalmopathy and Graves' hyperthyroidism. This clonotype was seen at least ten times. Amplification from RNA transcripts yielded the TCR beta CDR3 regions. HTBI-primed RT-PCR formed the first round, and a multiplex PCR formed the second. MiXCR, applied by TCRdb to the multiplex PCR reads, yields one record per CDR3 protein. This sample has a few hundred thousand distinct CDR3 sequences, with 17% found just once. Patients were excluded if they had other autoimmune diseases or uncontrolled infections, and likewise if pregnancy or lactation applied. Clinical symptoms, serum thyroxine, TRAb, thyroid ultrasound and orbital computed tomography were relied on for diagnosis. The length of the CDR3 is 14 residues. Trimming took off 4 bases at V and 3 bases at J, with 9 bases between the two ends. CDR1 and CDR2 (germline): MGHRA, YSYEKL.

Sequenced input: peripheral blood. The sequence was collected from an adult woman with stable Graves' hyperthyroidism. The chain employs TRBV4-1 and TRBJ2-2; D is unclear. This CDR3 is CASSPHTYTGELFF. The CDR3 bases are TGCGCCAGCAGCCCCCACACGTACACCGGGGAGCTGTTTTTT.